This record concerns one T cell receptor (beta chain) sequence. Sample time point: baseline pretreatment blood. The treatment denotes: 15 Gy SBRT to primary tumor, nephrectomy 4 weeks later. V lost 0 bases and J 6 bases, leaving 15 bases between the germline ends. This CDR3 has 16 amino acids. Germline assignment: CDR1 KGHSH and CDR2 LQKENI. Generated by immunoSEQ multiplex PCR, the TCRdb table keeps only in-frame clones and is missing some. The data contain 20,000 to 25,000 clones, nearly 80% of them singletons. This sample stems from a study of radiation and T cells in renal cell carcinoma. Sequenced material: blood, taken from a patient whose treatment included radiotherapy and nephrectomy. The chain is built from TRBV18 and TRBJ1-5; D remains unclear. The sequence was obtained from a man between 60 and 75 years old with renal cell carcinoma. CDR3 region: CASSPPAAPRGQPQHF. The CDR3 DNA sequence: TGTGCCAGCTCACCACCGGCGGCCCCCCGGGGTCAGCCCCAGCATTTT.